A selection of T cell receptor beta chains follows, all from one sample in a study of blood T cell repertoires in COVID-19. The repertoire was sequenced with immunoSEQ multiplex PCR; TCRdb's copy has only in-frame clones and lacks some. The top ten clones hold around 2.9% of a sample with 110,000 to 150,000 clones, around 89% of them seen once. Sequenced material: peripheral blood. These receptors all come from a man between 60 and 75 years old with active or convalescent COVID-19. The CDR3 runs from the conserved cysteine through the conserved F or W. The order of the fields is J gene, V gene, clone size, CDR3 protein. Rows give clone size only sometimes, using once, few, many, or a class for an expanded clone.

J: TRBJ1-5
V: TRBV2
size: .
CDR3: CASRKEPAASNQPQHF

J: TRBJ2-1
V: TRBV30
size: .
CDR3: CAWTTGLAGVNEQFF

J: TRBJ1-5
V: TRBV19
size: few
CDR3: CASEGGGAAYSNQPQHF

J: TRBJ2-5
V: TRBV6-6
size: .
CDR3: CASSMGQPQETQYF

J: TRBJ1-2
V: TRBV27
size: .
CDR3: CASKGEQLGLWGYTF

J: TRBJ2-3
V: TRBV2
size: .
CDR3: CASRRLTDTQYF

J: TRBJ2-7
V: TRBV6-6
size: many
CDR3: CASSYSTSGRAGQYF

J: TRBJ1-4
V: TRBV6-5
size: .
CDR3: CASSSDPWAAEKLFF

J: TRBJ2-2
V: TRBV30
size: .
CDR3: CAWSARPGLVQLRTGELFF

J: TRBJ2-3
V: TRBV13
size: .
CDR3: CASSTTTGTDSSTDTQYF

J: TRBJ1-1
V: TRBV6-2/TRBV6-3
size: few
CDR3: CASSSGHLNTEAFF

J: TRBJ2-3
V: TRBV11-3
size: once
CDR3: CASSQGGDGDTQYF

J: TRBJ2-7
V: TRBV4-1
size: .
CDR3: CASSQVGQGYEQYF

J: TRBJ2-7
V: TRBV28
size: .
CDR3: CASSSPGDRVSYEQYF

J: TRBJ2-5
V: TRBV29-1
size: .
CDR3: CSVEGQGWETQYF

J: TRBJ2-5
V: TRBV7-9
size: .
CDR3: CASYRTGGGGETQYF

J: TRBJ2-6
V: TRBV23-1
size: .
CDR3: CASSLGGPGANVLTF

J: TRBJ2-1
V: TRBV7-3
size: .
CDR3: CASSFGLVNHNEQFF

J: TRBJ1-1
V: TRBV4-1
size: .
CDR3: CASSQELSGTEAFF

J: TRBJ1-4
V: TRBV5-5
size: .
CDR3: CASSPRTAAGEKLFF

J: TRBJ2-3
V: TRBV11-2
size: .
CDR3: CASSLEPTGDTQYF

J: TRBJ2-2
V: TRBV7-2
size: once
CDR3: CASSQGRTGELFF

J: TRBJ1-1
V: TRBV18
size: .
CDR3: CASSRTPNTEAFF

J: TRBJ2-5
V: TRBV2
size: .
CDR3: CASSARVRETQYF

J: TRBJ2-1
V: TRBV19
size: .
CDR3: CASSPRLRSYNEQFF

J: TRBJ2-5
V: TRBV6-5
size: .
CDR3: CASTLATGYQETQYF

J: TRBJ1-4
V: TRBV3-1/TRBV3-2
size: .
CDR3: CASSQDPAGKLEKLFF

J: TRBJ1-1
V: TRBV27
size: .
CDR3: CASRPLPAGTEAFF

J: TRBJ2-6
V: TRBV7-9
size: .
CDR3: CASSLGQAFSGANVLTF

J: TRBJ2-2
V: TRBV7-9
size: .
CDR3: CASSLGTTTSGELFF

J: TRBJ2-3
V: TRBV9
size: .
CDR3: CASSVAGGRTTDTQYF

J: TRBJ2-1
V: TRBV10-3
size: .
CDR3: CAISESNRNEQFF

J: TRBJ1-2
V: TRBV5-1
size: .
CDR3: CASSPGQGSTRYGYTF

J: TRBJ1-2
V: TRBV28
size: .
CDR3: CATSRGADYGYTF

J: TRBJ2-4
V: TRBV27
size: .
CDR3: CASSLGGRFINIQYF

J: TRBJ1-6
V: TRBV6-4
size: .
CDR3: CARSGIRPPLHF

J: TRBJ1-2
V: TRBV6-1
size: .
CDR3: CASSEAPGQSYGYTF

J: TRBJ1-2
V: TRBV5-1
size: .
CDR3: CASSTVGGGDYGYTF

J: TRBJ1-1
V: TRBV7-9
size: once
CDR3: CASSLIGENTEAFF

J: TRBJ1-1
V: TRBV20-1
size: .
CDR3: CSAFDNPEAFF

J: TRBJ2-7
V: TRBV28
size: .
CDR3: CVSSVGVSYEQYF

J: TRBJ2-1
V: TRBV28
size: .
CDR3: CASSSRGGILENEQFF

J: TRBJ1-5
V: TRBV19
size: .
CDR3: CASSGTVQYSNQPQHF

J: TRBJ2-2
V: TRBV21-1
size: .
CDR3: CASDRQNTGELFF

J: TRBJ2-5
V: TRBV24-1
size: .
CDR3: CATSDSTAQETQYF

J: TRBJ2-1
V: TRBV2
size: .
CDR3: CASRYRGNNEQFF

J: TRBJ2-4
V: TRBV5-5
size: .
CDR3: CASSFQGEGPQYF

J: TRBJ1-4
V: TRBV28
size: .
CDR3: CASSVSDEKLFF

J: TRBJ1-4
V: TRBV28
size: .
CDR3: CASSTGITNEKLFF

J: TRBJ2-5
V: TRBV7-8
size: .
CDR3: CASSLGEALQETQYF

J: TRBJ2-7
V: TRBV19
size: few
CDR3: CASSVRLESYEQYF

J: TRBJ2-7
V: TRBV29-1
size: once
CDR3: CSVLWAASYEQYF

J: TRBJ1-2
V: TRBV9
size: .
CDR3: CASSALTGNYGYTF

J: TRBJ2-7
V: TRBV30
size: .
CDR3: CAWSGGGLRGEQYF

J: TRBJ2-7
V: TRBV6-5
size: .
CDR3: CASILAGGQDEQYF

J: TRBJ2-1
V: TRBV6-5
size: .
CDR3: CASSYSTGSYNEQFF

J: TRBJ2-3
V: TRBV7-3
size: .
CDR3: CASSLAGGADTQYF